This T cell receptor (beta chain) derives from a study of cytomegalovirus exposure and HLA in healthy donors. Study outcomes and limitations: A missense DCLRE1C variant was associated with V- and J-gene trimming of TCR beta chains in a later analysis, and an independent cohort replicated the association. TCR beta V segments were, for the most part, productive about 90% or about 30% of the time in an earlier analysis. Reported performance of the classifier showed diagnosis of cytomegalovirus status with high specificity and sensitivity. Excluded: some indistinguishable V segments such as TRBV6-2 and TRBV6-3.

CDR1 and CDR2 from the germline V gene are SGHRS and YFSETQ. The V gene lost 2 bases and the J gene lost 3 bases, with 8 bases spanning the gap. The CDR3 spans 14 residues. Primers included in the PCR were 60 Vbeta and 13 Jbeta primers. Only in-frame clones appear in the TCRdb table, and some are missing; sequencing was by immunoSEQ multiplex PCR. The sample consists of around 98,000 clones, 80% to 85% of them appearing once. Comments on this clone: Its specificity is not known.

This receptor was identified in a man in his forties or fifties in good health and CMV-seronegative. The chain recombines TRBV5-1 with TRBJ1-4; no definite D call. Material: PBMCs. For the CDR3, the DNA is TGCGCCAGCAGCTTTCGGGGTTCTAATGAAAAACTGTTTTTT. This codes for CASSFRGSNEKLFF.